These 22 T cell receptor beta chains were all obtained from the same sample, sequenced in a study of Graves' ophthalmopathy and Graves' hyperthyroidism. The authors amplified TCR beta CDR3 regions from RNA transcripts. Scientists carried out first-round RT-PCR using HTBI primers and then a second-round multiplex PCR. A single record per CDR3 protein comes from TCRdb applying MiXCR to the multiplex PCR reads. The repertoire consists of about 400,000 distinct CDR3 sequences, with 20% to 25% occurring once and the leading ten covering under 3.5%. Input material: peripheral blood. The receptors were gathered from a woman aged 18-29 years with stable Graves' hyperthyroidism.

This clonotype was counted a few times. CDR3 nucleotides: TGTGCCAGCAGATACCACGGACAGGGGGACCCCTACGAGCAGTACTTC. It is translated as CASRYHGQGDPYEQYF. This sequence joins TRBV6-2 or TRBV6-3 and TRBJ2-7; 10 nucleotides match TRBD1. V shed 6 bases and J 2 bases; nucleotides not matched to a gene: 10. This CDR3 has 16 residues. The V gene's germline CDR1 is MNHEY and CDR2 SVGEGT.

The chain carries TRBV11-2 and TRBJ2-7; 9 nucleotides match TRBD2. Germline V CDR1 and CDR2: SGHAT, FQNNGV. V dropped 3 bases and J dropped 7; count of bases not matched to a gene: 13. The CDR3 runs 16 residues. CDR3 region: CASSFQIVAGEREQYF. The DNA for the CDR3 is TGTGCCAGCAGCTTCCAGATAGTAGCGGGAGAGCGGGAGCAGTACTTC.

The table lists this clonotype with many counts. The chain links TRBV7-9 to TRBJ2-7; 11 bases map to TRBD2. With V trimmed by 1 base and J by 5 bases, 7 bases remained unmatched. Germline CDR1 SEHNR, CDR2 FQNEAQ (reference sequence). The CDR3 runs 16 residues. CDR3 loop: CASSLGSSGRWDEQYF. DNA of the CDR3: TGTGCCAGCAGCTTAGGGTCTAGCGGGAGGTGGGACGAGCAGTACTTC.

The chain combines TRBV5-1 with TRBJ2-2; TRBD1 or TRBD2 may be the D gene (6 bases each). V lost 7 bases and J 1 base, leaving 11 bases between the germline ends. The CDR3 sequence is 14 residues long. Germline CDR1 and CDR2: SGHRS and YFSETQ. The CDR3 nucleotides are TGCGCCAGCCGCGGGACACAGAACACCGGGGAGCTGTTTTTT. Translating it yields CASRGTQNTGELFF.

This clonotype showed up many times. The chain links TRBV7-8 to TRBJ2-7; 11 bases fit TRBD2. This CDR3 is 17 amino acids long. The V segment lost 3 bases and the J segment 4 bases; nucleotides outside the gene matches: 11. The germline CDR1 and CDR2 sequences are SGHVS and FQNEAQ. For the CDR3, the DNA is TGTGCCAGCAGCTTGTTCAAGACTAGCGGGGCCCGTTACGAGCAGTACTTC. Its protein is CASSLFKTSGARYEQYF.

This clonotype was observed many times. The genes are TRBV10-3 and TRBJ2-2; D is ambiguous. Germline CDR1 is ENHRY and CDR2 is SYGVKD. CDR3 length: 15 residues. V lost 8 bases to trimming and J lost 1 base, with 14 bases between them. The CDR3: CAIADSKGNTGELFF. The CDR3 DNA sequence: TGTGCCATCGCGGATTCGAAGGGGAACACCGGGGAGCTGTTTTTT.

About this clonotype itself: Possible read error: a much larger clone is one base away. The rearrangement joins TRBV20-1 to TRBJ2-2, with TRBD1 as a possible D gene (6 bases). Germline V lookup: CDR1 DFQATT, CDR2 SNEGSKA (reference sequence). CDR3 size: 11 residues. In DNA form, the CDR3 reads TGCAGTGCTAGTGAGAAGGGGGAGCCGTTTTTT. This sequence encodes CSASEKGEPFF.

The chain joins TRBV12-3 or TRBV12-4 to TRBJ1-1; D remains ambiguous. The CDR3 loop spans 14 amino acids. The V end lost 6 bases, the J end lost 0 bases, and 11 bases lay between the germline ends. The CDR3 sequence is CASSGASLNTEAFF. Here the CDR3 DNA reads TGTGCCAGCAGCGGCGCCTCCCTGAACACTGAAGCTTTCTTT.

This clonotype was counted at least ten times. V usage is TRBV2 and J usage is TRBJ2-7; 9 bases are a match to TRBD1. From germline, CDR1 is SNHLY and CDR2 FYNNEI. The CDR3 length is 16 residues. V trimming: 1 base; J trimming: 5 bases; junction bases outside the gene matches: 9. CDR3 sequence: CASSEVGQGLRDEQYF. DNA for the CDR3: TGTGCCAGCAGTGAAGTAGGACAGGGGCTGAGGGACGAGCAGTACTTC.

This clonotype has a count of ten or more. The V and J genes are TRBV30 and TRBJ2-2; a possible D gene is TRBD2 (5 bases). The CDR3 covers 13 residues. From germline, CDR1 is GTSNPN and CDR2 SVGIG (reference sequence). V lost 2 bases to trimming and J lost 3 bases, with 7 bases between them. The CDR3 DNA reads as TGTGCCTGGAGTTTAGCGTACACCGGGGAGCTGTTTTTT. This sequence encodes CAWSLAYTGELFF. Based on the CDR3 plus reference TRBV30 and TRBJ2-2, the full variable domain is SQTIHQWPATLVQPVGSPLSLECTVEGTSNPNLYWYRQAAGRGLQLLFYSVGIGQISSEVPQNLSASRPQDRQFILSSKKLLLSDSGFYLCAWSLAYTGELFFGEGSRLTVL.

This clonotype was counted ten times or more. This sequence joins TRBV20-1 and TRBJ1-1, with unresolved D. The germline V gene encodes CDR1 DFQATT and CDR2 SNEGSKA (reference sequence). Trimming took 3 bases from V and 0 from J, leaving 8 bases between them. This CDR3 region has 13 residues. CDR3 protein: CSASPYMNTEAFF. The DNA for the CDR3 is TGCAGTGCTAGCCCTTACATGAACACTGAAGCTTTCTTT.

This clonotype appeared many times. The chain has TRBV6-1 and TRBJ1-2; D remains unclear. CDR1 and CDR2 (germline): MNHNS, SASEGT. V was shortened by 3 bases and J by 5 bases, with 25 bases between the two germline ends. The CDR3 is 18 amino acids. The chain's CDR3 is CASSERPSGRSARYGYTF. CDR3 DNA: TGTGCCAGCAGTGAGCGCCCCTCAGGAAGGTCGGCTCGGTATGGCTACACCTTC.

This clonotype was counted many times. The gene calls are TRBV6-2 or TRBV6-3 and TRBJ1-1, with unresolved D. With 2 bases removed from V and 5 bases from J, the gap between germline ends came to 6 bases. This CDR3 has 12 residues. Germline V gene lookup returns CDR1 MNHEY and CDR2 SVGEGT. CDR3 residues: CASSYSRTEAFF. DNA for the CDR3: TGTGCCAGCAGTTACAGTAGGACTGAAGCTTTCTTT.

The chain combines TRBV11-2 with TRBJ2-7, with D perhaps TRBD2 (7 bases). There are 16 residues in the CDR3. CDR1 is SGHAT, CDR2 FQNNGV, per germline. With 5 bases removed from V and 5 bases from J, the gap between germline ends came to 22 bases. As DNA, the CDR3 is TGTGCCAGCAGCCCCCGCGGAGGGGGGAGGGCCCACGAGCAGTACTTC. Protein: CASSPRGGGRAHEQYF.

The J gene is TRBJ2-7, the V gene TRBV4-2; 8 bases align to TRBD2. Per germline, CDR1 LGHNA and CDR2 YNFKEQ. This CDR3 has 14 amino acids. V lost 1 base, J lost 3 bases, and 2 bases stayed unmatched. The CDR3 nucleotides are TGTGCCAGCAGCCAAGGGACTAGCTTCTACGAGCAGTACTTC. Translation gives CASSQGTSFYEQYF.

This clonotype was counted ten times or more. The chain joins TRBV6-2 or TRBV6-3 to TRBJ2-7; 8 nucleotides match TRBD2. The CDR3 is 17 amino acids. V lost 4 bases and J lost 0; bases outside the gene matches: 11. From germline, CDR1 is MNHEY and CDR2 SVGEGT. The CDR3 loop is CASSSSIAGLPSYEQYF. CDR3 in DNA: TGTGCCAGCAGTTCCTCTATAGCGGGACTACCCTCCTACGAGCAGTACTTC.

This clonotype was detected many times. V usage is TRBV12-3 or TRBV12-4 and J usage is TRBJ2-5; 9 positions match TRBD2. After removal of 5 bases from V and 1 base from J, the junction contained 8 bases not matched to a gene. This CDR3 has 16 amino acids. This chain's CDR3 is CASSLFLAGIQETQYF. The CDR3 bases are TGTGCCAGCAGTCTATTCCTAGCGGGGATCCAAGAGACCCAGTACTTC.

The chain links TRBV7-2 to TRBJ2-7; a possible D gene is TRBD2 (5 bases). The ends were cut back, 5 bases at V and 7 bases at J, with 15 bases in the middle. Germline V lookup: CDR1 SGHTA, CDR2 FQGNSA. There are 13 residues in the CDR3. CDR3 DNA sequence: TGTGCCAGCAGCGGCACGCGTTCGGGGGAGCAGTACTTC. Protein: CASSGTRSGEQYF.

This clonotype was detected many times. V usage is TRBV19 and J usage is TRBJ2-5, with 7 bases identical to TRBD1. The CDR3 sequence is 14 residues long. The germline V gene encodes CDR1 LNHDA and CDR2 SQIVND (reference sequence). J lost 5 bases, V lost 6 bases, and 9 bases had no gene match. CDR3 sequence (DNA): TGTGCCAGTAGCACTCCGGGACAGAAGGAGACCCAGTACTTC. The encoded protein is CASSTPGQKETQYF. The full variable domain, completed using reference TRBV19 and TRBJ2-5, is DGGITQSPKYLFRKEGQNVTLSCEQNLNHDAMYWYRQDPGQGLRLIYYSQIVNDFQKGDIAEGYSVSREKKESFPLTVTSAQKNPTAFYLCASSTPGQKETQYFGPGTRLLVL.

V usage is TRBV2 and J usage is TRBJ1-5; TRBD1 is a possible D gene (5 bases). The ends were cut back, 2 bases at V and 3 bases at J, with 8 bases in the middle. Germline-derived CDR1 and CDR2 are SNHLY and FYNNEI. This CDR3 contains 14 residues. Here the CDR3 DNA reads TGTGCCAGCAGTGAATCGGGGACCAATCAGCCCCAGCATTTT. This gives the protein CASSESGTNQPQHF.

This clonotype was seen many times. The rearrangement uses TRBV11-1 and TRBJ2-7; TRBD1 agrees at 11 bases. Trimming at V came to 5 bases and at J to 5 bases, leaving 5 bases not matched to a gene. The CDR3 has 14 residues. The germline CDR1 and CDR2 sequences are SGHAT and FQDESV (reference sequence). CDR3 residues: CASSLGTGGDEQYF. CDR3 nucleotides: TGTGCCAGCAGCCTCGGGACAGGGGGAGACGAGCAGTACTTC.

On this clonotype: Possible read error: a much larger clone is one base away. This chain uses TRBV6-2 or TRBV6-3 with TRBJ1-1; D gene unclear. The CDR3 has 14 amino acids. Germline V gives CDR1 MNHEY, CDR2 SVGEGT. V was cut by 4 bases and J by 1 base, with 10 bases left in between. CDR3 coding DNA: TGTGCCAGCAGTTTGCTCGAGCCGAACACTGAAGCTTTCTTT. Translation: CASSLLEPNTEAFF.